This entry is about one TCR beta chain. Its antigen is currently unknown. Researchers ran the PCR with 60 Vbeta and 13 Jbeta primers. Clones were sequenced by immunoSEQ multiplex PCR, and TCRdb holds only the in-frame ones, with some missing. The repertoire table contains nearly 200,000 clones. This sample is part of a study of cytomegalovirus exposure and HLA in healthy donors. Findings and caveats of the study: When analyzed later, a missense DCLRE1C variant was found to be linked to TCR beta V- and J-gene trimming. With further analysis later on, most CMV-associated TCR beta chains appeared HLA-restricted. Researchers had no immune exposure information except CMV serostatus available.

Germline-derived CDR1 and CDR2 are SGHTA and FQGNSA. Trimming removed 2 bases at V and 2 bases at J, with 6 bases between. The CDR3 has 13 amino acids. The rearrangement joins TRBV7-2 to TRBJ1-1; D gene unclear. This sequence was found in a boy aged 5-17 years in good health and CMV-seronegative. Sequenced material: PBMCs. The chain's CDR3 is CASSLQQNTEAFF. CDR3 nucleotides: TGTGCCAGCAGCTTACAACAAAACACTGAAGCTTTCTTT.